This T cell receptor (beta chain) was captured in a study of shared clonotypes between healthy human individuals. Whole-study context: Three CD4 naive, three CD4 memory, two CD8 naive and one CD8 memory plate were used per donor. Findings of the study overall: Sampling was confined to blood; repertoires within tissues likely differ.

Each cell subset's genomic DNA was divided evenly among several immunoSEQ plates. Clones were read by immunoSEQ multiplex PCR, and TCRdb kept only the in-frame ones, dropping some. The sample has some 690,000 clones, 90% seen once. Remarks on this clone: Its antigen remains unknown.

V dropped 0 bases and J dropped 1 base, with 7 bases sitting between them. This CDR3 has 14 residues. Germline lookup yields CDR1 SGHRS and CDR2 YFSETQ. The sample taken for sequencing was memory CD8+ T cells from PBMCs. This sample's subset: CD45RO+ cells pooled with CCR7-negative TemRA cells. The receptor was isolated from a man younger than 30 in good health. Some clones in this sample may be carry-over from other donors' samples. The chain links TRBV5-1 to TRBJ1-1; D unresolved. CDR3 DNA: TGCGCCAGCAGCTTGGAGTATCGGAACACTGAAGCTTTCTTT. Its translation is CASSLEYRNTEAFF.